The clone carrying this TCR beta chain was recorded at least ten times. The data were obtained in a study of regulatory T cells in long-lasting Graves disease. Time point: newly diagnosed GD, antithyroid drugs for less than 3 months. PBMC-derived RNA was used for the TCR library. Arm-PCR with iRepertoire HTBI primers amplified the CDR3 regions for these TCR beta libraries. TCRdb redid the calling of the multiplex PCR reads with MiXCR, one entry per CDR3 protein. The data hold hundreds of thousands of distinct CDR3 sequences, with approximately 13% observed a single time. These data were also reused for a study on T cells in Graves' hyperthyroidism and ophthalmopathy. This second report adds: Ophthalmopathy cases were set apart from stable hyperthyroidism by a 13 V-J model.

The TCR originated in a young man with Graves disease. The sample was peripheral blood mononuclear cells (PBMCs), taken at new diagnosis, from a patient treated with antithyroid drugs.

CDR3 bases: TGTGCCAGTAGGACAGGGATCTACAATGAGCAGTTCTTC. Its translation is CASRTGIYNEQFF. V gene TRBV7-8 combines with J gene TRBJ2-1; 8 bases match TRBD1. The CDR3 totals 13 residues. Germline V gene lookup returns CDR1 SGHVS and CDR2 FQNEAQ. With V trimmed by 9 bases and J by 3 bases, 4 bases remained unmatched.